A single sample gave rise to the 32 T cell receptor beta chains below, sequenced in a study of shared clonotypes between healthy human individuals. Measured with immunoSEQ multiplex PCR; TCRdb has only the in-frame clones, and not every one. Here the sample spans 2 million to 2.5 million clones, almost 96% being singletons. Sequenced input: naive CD4+ T cells sorted from blood. The subset here: CD45RA+ positively selected. The origin of the receptors is a man younger than 35 in good health.

This clone was counted a few times. The chain uses TRBV25-1 and TRBJ1-6, with D perhaps matching TRBD1 (6 bases). V dropped 10 bases and J dropped 3 bases, with 10 bases sitting between them. The germline V gene has CDR1 MGHDK and CDR2 SYGVNS. CDR3 size: 13 residues. The CDR3 coding sequence is TGTGCCACCCAGGACAGCTATAATTCACCCCTCCACTTT. Its protein product is CATQDSYNSPLHF.

In its sample, this clone was seen once. The J gene is TRBJ2-7, the V gene TRBV4-3, with 8 bases matching TRBD2. This CDR3 has 15 residues. V lost 0 bases, J lost 5 bases, and 6 bases stayed unmatched. Germline V CDR1 and CDR2: LGHNA, YSLEER. This CDR3 is CASSQDWTSFDEQYF. The CDR3 DNA follows: TGCGCCAGCAGCCAAGATTGGACTAGCTTCGACGAGCAGTACTTC.

The chain carries TRBV5-8 and TRBJ1-5; no firm D call. This CDR3 contains 11 residues. CDR1 is SGHTS and CDR2 is YDEGEE in the germline V gene. Trimming cost V 2 bases and J 12 bases, with 9 bases left between them. The CDR3 DNA reads TGTGCCAGCAGCTTCGGAACGGTCCAGCATTTT. Translating gives CASSFGTVQHF.

The chain carries TRBV7-9 and TRBJ1-4; D remains ambiguous. V dropped 5 bases and J dropped 7 bases, with 11 bases sitting between them. The length of the CDR3 is 13 residues. Germline CDR1 and CDR2: SEHNR and FQNEAQ (reference sequence). The CDR3 reads CASSPRTGEKLFF. The CDR3 nucleotides read TGTGCCAGCAGCCCTAGGACTGGTGAAAAACTGTTTTTT.

The rearrangement uses TRBV18 and TRBJ2-4; possible D gene TRBD2, 6 bases. V lost 1 base, J lost 6 bases, and 7 bases lay in between. The CDR3 covers 13 residues. Germline loops: CDR1 KGHSH, CDR2 LQKENI. The CDR3 bases are TGTGCCAGCTCACCACTGCGGGGAAACATTCAGTACTTC. Its translation: CASSPLRGNIQYF.

This rearrangement joins TRBV5-6 to TRBJ2-7, with D possibly TRBD1 on 6 matching bases. The V gene's germline CDR1 is SGHDT and CDR2 YYEEEE. This CDR3 has 13 residues. V was clipped by 3 bases and J by 1 base, with 8 bases between them. The CDR3 sequence: CASSWGRSYEQYF. The CDR3 DNA is TGTGCCAGCAGCTGGGGGCGTTCCTACGAGCAGTACTTC.

V usage is TRBV9 and J usage is TRBJ2-3, with D maybe TRBD2 (8 bases). V was pared by 3 bases and J by 1 base, with 21 bases between. The length of the CDR3 is 18 residues. CDR1 and CDR2 from the germline V gene are SGDLS and YYNGEE. This CDR3 reads CASSATGAGGPGTDTQYF. DNA of the CDR3: TGTGCCAGCAGCGCTACAGGGGCGGGAGGTCCGGGCACAGATACGCAGTATTTT.

The chain is built from TRBV6-5 and TRBJ2-7; a possible D gene is TRBD2 (6 bases). The CDR3 spans 15 residues. CDR1 is MNHEY and CDR2 is SVGAGI in the germline V gene. V dropped 2 bases and J dropped 4 bases, with 15 bases sitting between them. Here the CDR3 reads CASSYLSAGPYEQYF. In DNA form, the CDR3 reads TGTGCCAGCAGTTACCTCAGTGCGGGACCTTACGAGCAGTACTTC.

The rearrangement uses TRBV25-1 and TRBJ2-7; a possible D gene is TRBD2 (6 bases). Germline V gene sequence: CDR1 MGHDK, CDR2 SYGVNS. The ends were cut back, 0 bases at V and 0 bases at J, with 12 bases in the middle. The CDR3 is made up of 16 amino acids. For the CDR3, the DNA is TGTGCCAGCAGTGAATATCACCGCGGGGCCTCCTACGAGCAGTACTTC. This translates into CASSEYHRGASYEQYF.

This clone has a single count. The junction departs from germline at one end; a sequencing error may be responsible. The gene calls are TRBV7-7 and TRBJ2-7, with D perhaps TRBD2 (6 bases). The CDR3 runs to 13 residues. CDR1 and CDR2 (germline): SSHAT, FNYEAQ (reference sequence). CDR3 nucleotide sequence: TGTGCTAGCAGCTTAGGCTCGGGAGACGAGCAGTACTTC. Protein: CASSLGSGDEQYF.

This rearrangement joins TRBV2 to TRBJ2-3; TRBD1 matches at 12 bases. V lost 5 bases, J lost 2 bases, and 14 bases stayed unmatched. In germline, CDR1 is SNHLY, CDR2 FYNNEI. This CDR3 comprises 19 residues. CDR3 region: CASSWDRGPAGGPTDTQYF. As DNA, the CDR3 is TGTGCCAGCAGTTGGGACAGGGGGCCAGCGGGGGGGCCCACAGATACGCAGTATTTT. Variable domain in full (rest from reference TRBV2 and TRBJ2-3): EPEVTQTPSHQVTQMGQEVILRCVPISNHLYFYWYRQILGQKVEFLVSFYNNEISEKSEIFDDQFSVERPDGSNFTLKIRSTKLEDSAMYFCASSWDRGPAGGPTDTQYFGPGTRLTVL.

This clone was counted a few times. The chain uses TRBV29-1 and TRBJ2-7; TRBD1 agrees at 9 bases. The CDR3 length is 12 residues. Germline lookup yields CDR1 SQVTM and CDR2 ANQGSEA. V shed 7 bases and J 6 bases; nucleotides not matched to a gene: 7. In nucleotides, the CDR3 is TGCAGCGCCGCGACAGGGGGAGGCGAGCAGTACTTC. It specifies CSAATGGGEQYF.

The chain recombines TRBV6-5 with TRBJ2-7; TRBD1 is a possible D gene (6 bases). Germline V lookup: CDR1 MNHEY, CDR2 SVGAGI. The ends were cut back, 5 bases at V and 0 bases at J, with 14 bases in the middle. The CDR3 is 15 residues long. CDR3 nucleotide sequence: TGTGCCAGCAGTCGTCCGGGACACCACTCCTACGAGCAGTACTTC. Amino acid sequence: CASSRPGHHSYEQYF.

The V gene is TRBV5-8, the J gene TRBJ1-5; no firm D call. Germline assignment: CDR1 SGHTS and CDR2 YDEGEE. This CDR3 spans 15 amino acids. V dropped 2 bases and J dropped 0 bases, with 9 bases sitting between them. The DNA for the CDR3 is TGTGCCAGCAGCTTAAGGCCAGATAGCAATCAGCCCCAGCATTTT. It specifies CASSLRPDSNQPQHF. The full variable domain, with the rest looked up from reference TRBV5-8 and TRBJ1-5, is EAGVTQSPTHLIKTRGQQATLRCSPISGHTSVYWYQQALGLGLQFLLWYDEGEERNRGNFPPRFSGRQFPNYSSELNVNALELEDSALYLCASSLRPDSNQPQHFGDGTRLSIL.

V is TRBV27 and J is TRBJ2-5; 8 bases map to TRBD2. The J segment lost 2 bases and the V segment lost 2 bases, leaving 10 bases of the junction unmatched. The CDR3 length is 17 residues. Germline CDR1 is MNHEY and CDR2 is SMNVEV (reference sequence). The DNA of the CDR3 is TGTGCCAGCAGTTTAACATCCGGTAGCGGGGCTCAAGAGACCCAGTACTTC. Its translation: CASSLTSGSGAQETQYF.

As for this clone: Within the sample, other DNA sequences also encode this same CDR3. This chain connects TRBV5-1 to TRBJ1-1; D remains unclear. Per germline, CDR1 SGHRS and CDR2 YFSETQ. Trimming removed 1 base at V and 1 base at J, with 5 bases between. This CDR3 has 13 amino acids. DNA for the CDR3: TGCGCCAGCAGCTTGACGGCGAACACTGAAGCTTTCTTT. It codes for CASSLTANTEAFF.

V is TRBV9 and J is TRBJ2-2; the D call may be TRBD1 or TRBD2 (5 bases each). Germline V gene data show CDR1 as SGDLS and CDR2 as YYNGEE. The CDR3 is 17 residues long. V lost 0 bases and J 1 base, leaving 13 bases between the germline ends. CDR3 residues: CASSVGGPALNTGELFF. The DNA of the CDR3 is TGTGCCAGCAGCGTAGGGGGACCAGCTCTGAACACCGGGGAGCTGTTTTTT.

This clone is a singleton in its sample. This chain joins TRBV27 and TRBJ2-6, with no clear D. The V end lost 6 bases, the J end lost 0 bases, and 3 bases lay between the germline ends. CDR1 and CDR2 (germline): MNHEY, SMNVEV (reference sequence). CDR3 size: 13 residues. CDR3 in DNA: TGTGCCAGCAGGATCTCTGGGGCCAACGTCCTGACTTTC. It encodes CASRISGANVLTF. The full variable domain, its missing parts supplied by reference TRBV27 and TRBJ2-6, is EAQVTQNPRYLITVTGKKLTVTCSQNMNHEYMSWYRQDPGLGLRQIYYSMNVEVTDKGDVPEGYKVSRKEKRNFPLILESPSPNQTSLYFCASRISGANVLTFGAGSRLTVL.

As to this clone: This same CDR3 is encoded by further DNA sequences in the sample. The chain recombines TRBV4-3 with TRBJ1-4, with D perhaps matching TRBD1 (5 bases). V was pared by 0 bases and J by 5 bases, with 7 bases between. There are 14 residues in the CDR3. Germline V gives CDR1 LGHNA, CDR2 YSLEER. CDR3 in DNA: TGCGCCAGCAGCCAAGACAGGGTGAATGAAAAACTGTTTTTT. Translating it yields CASSQDRVNEKLFF.

The chain employs TRBV6-6 and TRBJ1-6, with D maybe TRBD1 (5 bases). The V end lost 7 bases, the J end lost 9 bases, and 19 bases lay between the germline ends. This CDR3 region has 15 residues. Germline V gene sequence: CDR1 MNHNY, CDR2 SVGAGI (reference sequence). CDR3 DNA: TGTGCCAGCATTCCCAACGGGGGGAATGGTTCACCCCTCCACTTT. Amino acid sequence: CASIPNGGNGSPLHF.

V usage is TRBV5-1 and J usage is TRBJ2-3; TRBD2 matches 8 bases. Trimming cost V 3 bases and J 4 bases; bases outside gene matches: 13. This CDR3 is built from 17 residues. CDR1 and CDR2 from the germline V gene are SGHRS and YFSETQ. CDR3 protein: CASSWAGAGAGPDTQYF. For the CDR3, the DNA is TGCGCCAGCAGCTGGGCAGGAGCGGGGGCCGGCCCAGATACGCAGTATTTT.

This chain uses TRBV2 with TRBJ1-5; weak D call: TRBD1 (5 bases). V shed 5 bases and J shed 7 bases, with 12 bases lying between them. CDR3 length: 13 residues. The V gene's germline CDR1 is SNHLY and CDR2 FYNNEI. CDR3 nucleotides: TGTGCCAGCAGTTTAGGGGTAAGCCAGCCCCAGCATTTT. Translating it yields CASSLGVSQPQHF.

This clone is a singleton in its sample. This rearrangement joins TRBV14 to TRBJ1-2; no clear D. CDR3 length: 13 residues. Germline CDR1 and CDR2: SGHDN and FVKESK. V was shortened by 0 bases and J by 4 bases, with 6 bases between the two germline ends. The DNA for the CDR3 is TGTGCCAGCAGCCAAGATATACCCTATGGCTACACCTTC. It yields the protein CASSQDIPYGYTF.

This chain joins TRBV10-3 and TRBJ1-3, with TRBD1 identical over 7 bases. The CDR3 length is 13 residues. V gave up 6 bases and J gave up 7 bases; unmatched junction bases: 6. Per the germline V gene, CDR1 is ENHRY and CDR2 is SYGVKD. CDR3 nucleotide sequence: TGTGCCATCAGCCCACCAGGGGGGAACACCATATATTTT. Protein product: CAISPPGGNTIYF.

The chain is built from TRBV6-5 and TRBJ1-6; 9 nucleotides line up with TRBD1. There are 14 residues in the CDR3. With V trimmed by 6 bases and J by 10 bases, 7 bases remained unmatched. The germline V gene has CDR1 MNHEY and CDR2 SVGAGI. The CDR3 DNA sequence: TGTGCCAGCAGCCGCGGACAGGGGAGATCACCCCTCCACTTT. Translated: CASSRGQGRSPLHF.

This sequence joins TRBV30 and TRBJ1-2, with D tentatively TRBD1 (5 bases). Trimming shortened V by 4 bases and J by 7 bases, and 13 bases separated the two germline ends. Germline CDR1 and CDR2: GTSNPN and SVGIG (reference sequence). This CDR3 is built from 12 residues. In DNA form, the CDR3 reads TGTGCCTGGATTCTCTCGGGGGTTGGCTACACCTTC. Its translation is CAWILSGVGYTF.

The chain carries TRBV18 and TRBJ1-1; D uncertain. Germline V gives CDR1 KGHSH, CDR2 LQKENI. Between the trimmed V and J ends, which lost 5 bases and 0 bases, there was a span of 16 bases. This CDR3 is built from 16 residues. CDR3 bases: TGTGCCAGCTCAGAATCCCGGAAGCCGATGAACACTGAAGCTTTCTTT. Its protein product is CASSESRKPMNTEAFF.

The rearrangement joins TRBV11-2 to TRBJ2-5; D might be TRBD2 (7 bases). Germline V CDR1 and CDR2: SGHAT, FQNNGV. CDR3 size: 14 residues. The V gene lost 5 bases and the J gene lost 5 bases, with 15 bases spanning the gap. CDR3 bases: TGTGCCAGCAGCCAACTCAGGGGAGGGGAGACCCAGTACTTC. It translates to CASSQLRGGETQYF.

V and J are TRBV10-3 and TRBJ2-3, with a tentative D call TRBD2 (6 bases). Trimming took 2 bases from V and 0 from J, leaving 9 bases between them. Germline V CDR1 and CDR2: ENHRY, SYGVKD. This CDR3 region has 15 residues. CDR3 protein: CAISEGGTSTDTQYF. DNA for the CDR3: TGTGCCATCAGTGAGGGGGGGACTAGCACAGATACGCAGTATTTT.

V usage is TRBV5-1 and J usage is TRBJ2-3; D is unresolved. Germline loops: CDR1 SGHRS, CDR2 YFSETQ. Trimming took 1 base from V and 0 from J, leaving 9 bases between them. The CDR3 runs to 15 residues. CDR3 sequence reads: CASSLSSASTDTQYF. For the CDR3, the DNA is TGCGCCAGCAGCTTGTCCAGTGCTAGCACAGATACGCAGTATTTT.

V is TRBV2 and J is TRBJ2-4, with 16 nucleotides matching TRBD2. CDR1 SNHLY and CDR2 FYNNEI come from the germline V gene. This CDR3 contains 19 residues. V trimming: 4 bases; J trimming: 1 base; junction bases outside the gene matches: 7. CDR3 in DNA: TGTGCCAGCAGTGGACCGGGACTAGCGGGAGGGATGGCCAAAAACATTCAGTACTTC. It yields the protein CASSGPGLAGGMAKNIQYF.

J is TRBJ1-2 and V is TRBV7-8; D is possibly TRBD1 (5 bases). CDR1 is SGHVS and CDR2 is FQNEAQ in the germline V gene. The length of the CDR3 is 15 residues. With 1 base removed from V and 5 bases from J, the gap between germline ends came to 14 bases. CDR3 in amino acids: CASSLGIEKGYGYTF. Written as DNA, the CDR3 is TGTGCCAGCAGCTTAGGGATCGAAAAGGGGTATGGCTACACCTTC.